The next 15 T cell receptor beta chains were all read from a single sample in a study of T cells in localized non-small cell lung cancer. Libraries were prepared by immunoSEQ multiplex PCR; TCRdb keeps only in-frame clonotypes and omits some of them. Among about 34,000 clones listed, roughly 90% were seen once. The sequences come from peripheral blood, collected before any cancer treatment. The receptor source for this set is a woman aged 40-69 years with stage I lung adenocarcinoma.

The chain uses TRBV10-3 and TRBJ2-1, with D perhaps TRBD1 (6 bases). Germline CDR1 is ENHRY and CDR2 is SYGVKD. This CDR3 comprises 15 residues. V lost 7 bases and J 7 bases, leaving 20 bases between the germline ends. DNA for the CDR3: TGTGCCATCAAGGTCCCGACCGTGGGGACAAATGAGCAGTTCTTC. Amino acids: CAIKVPTVGTNEQFF.

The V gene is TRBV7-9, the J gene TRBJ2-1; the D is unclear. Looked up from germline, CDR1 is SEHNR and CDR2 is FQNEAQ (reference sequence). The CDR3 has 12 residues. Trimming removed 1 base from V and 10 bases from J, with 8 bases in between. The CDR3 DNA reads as TGTGCCAGCAGCTTAGATGAGCAAGAGCAGTTCTTC. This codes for CASSLDEQEQFF.

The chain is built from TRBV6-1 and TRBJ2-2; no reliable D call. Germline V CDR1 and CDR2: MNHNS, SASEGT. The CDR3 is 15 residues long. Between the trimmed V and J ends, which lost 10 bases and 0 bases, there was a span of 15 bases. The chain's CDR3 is CATSGTNSNTGELFF. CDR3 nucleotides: TGTGCCACCTCTGGAACGAATTCGAACACCGGGGAGCTGTTTTTT.

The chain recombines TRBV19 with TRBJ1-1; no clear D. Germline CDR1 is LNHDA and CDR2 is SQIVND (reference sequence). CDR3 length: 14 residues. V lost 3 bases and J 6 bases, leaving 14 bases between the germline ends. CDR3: CASSIHPEKPEAFF. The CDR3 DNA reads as TGTGCCAGTAGTATTCACCCGGAAAAACCTGAAGCTTTCTTT.

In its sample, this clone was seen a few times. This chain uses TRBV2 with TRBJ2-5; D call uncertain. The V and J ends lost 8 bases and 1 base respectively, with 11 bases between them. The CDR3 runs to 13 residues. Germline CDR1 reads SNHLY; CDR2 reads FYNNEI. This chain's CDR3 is CASPLGIQETQYF. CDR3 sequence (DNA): TGTGCCAGCCCCCTGGGTATCCAAGAGACCCAGTACTTC. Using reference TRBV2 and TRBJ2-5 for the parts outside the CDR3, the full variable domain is EPEVTQTPSHQVTQMGQEVILRCVPISNHLYFYWYRQILGQKVEFLVSFYNNEISEKSEIFDDQFSVERPDGSNFTLKIRSTKLEDSAMYFCASPLGIQETQYFGPGTRLLVL.

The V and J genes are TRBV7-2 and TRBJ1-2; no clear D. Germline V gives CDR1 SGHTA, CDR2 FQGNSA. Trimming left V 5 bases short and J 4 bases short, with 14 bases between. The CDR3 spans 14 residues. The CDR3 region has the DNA TGTGCCAGCAGCCCCCGAACGGGCCTCTATGGCTACACCTTC. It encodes CASSPRTGLYGYTF.

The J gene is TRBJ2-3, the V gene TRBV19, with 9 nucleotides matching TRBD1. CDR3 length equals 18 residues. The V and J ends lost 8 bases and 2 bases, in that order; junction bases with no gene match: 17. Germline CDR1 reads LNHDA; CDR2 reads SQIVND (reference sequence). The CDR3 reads CASASLRDRDIFTDTQYF. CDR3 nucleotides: TGTGCCAGTGCAAGCCTCCGGGACAGGGACATATTCACAGATACGCAGTATTTT.

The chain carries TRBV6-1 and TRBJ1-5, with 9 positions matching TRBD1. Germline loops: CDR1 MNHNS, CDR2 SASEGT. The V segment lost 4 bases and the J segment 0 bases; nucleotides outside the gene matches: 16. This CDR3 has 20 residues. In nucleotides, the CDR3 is TGTGCCAGCAGTGGGACCGGGACAGGGAGTATAGAGGATAGCAATCAGCCCCAGCATTTT. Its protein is CASSGTGTGSIEDSNQPQHF.

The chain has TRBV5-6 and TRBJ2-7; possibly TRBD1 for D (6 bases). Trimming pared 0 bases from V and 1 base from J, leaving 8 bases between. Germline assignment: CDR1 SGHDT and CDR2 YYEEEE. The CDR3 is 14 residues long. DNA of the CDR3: TGTGCCAGCAGCTTGGGCAGGGGATCCTACGAGCAGTACTTC. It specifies CASSLGRGSYEQYF.

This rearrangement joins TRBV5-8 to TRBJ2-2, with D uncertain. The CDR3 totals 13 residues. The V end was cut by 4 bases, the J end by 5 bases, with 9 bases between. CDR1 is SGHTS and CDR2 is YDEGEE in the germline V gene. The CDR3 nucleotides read TGTGCCAGCAGCCGGGTGCTTACCGGGGAGCTGTTTTTT. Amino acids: CASSRVLTGELFF.

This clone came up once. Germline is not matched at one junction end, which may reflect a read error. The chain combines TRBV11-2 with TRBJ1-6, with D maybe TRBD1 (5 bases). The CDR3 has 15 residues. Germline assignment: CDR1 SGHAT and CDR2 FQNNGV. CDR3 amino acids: CASSIDAQGYSPLHF. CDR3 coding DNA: TGTGCCAGCAGCATAGACGCCCAGGGATATTCACCCCTCCACTTT.

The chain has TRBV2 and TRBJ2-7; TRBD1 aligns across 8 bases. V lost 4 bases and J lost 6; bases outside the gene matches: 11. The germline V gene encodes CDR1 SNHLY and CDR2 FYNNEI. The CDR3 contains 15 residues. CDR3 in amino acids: CASSGTGQGPFEQYF. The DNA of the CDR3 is TGTGCCAGCAGTGGAACCGGACAGGGCCCATTCGAGCAGTACTTC.

This CDR3 is CASSQSGTGGGQPQHF. CDR3 bases: TGTGCCAGCAGCCAATCCGGGACAGGGGGCGGTCAGCCCCAGCATTTT. The V call is TRBV27, the J call TRBJ1-5, with 12 positions matching TRBD1. After removal of 6 bases from V and 6 bases from J, the junction contained 9 bases not matched to a gene. The CDR3 contains 16 residues. In germline, CDR1 is MNHEY, CDR2 SMNVEV (reference sequence).

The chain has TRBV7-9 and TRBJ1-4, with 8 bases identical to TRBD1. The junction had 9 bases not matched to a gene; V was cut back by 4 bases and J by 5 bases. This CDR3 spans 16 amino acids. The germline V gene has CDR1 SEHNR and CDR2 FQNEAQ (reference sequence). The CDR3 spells CASSSQGQGANEKLFF. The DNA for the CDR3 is TGTGCCAGCAGCTCCCAGGGGCAGGGGGCGAATGAAAAACTGTTTTTT.

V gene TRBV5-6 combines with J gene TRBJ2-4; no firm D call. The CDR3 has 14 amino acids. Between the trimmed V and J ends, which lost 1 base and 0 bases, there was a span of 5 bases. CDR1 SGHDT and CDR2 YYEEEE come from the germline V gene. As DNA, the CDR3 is TGTGCCAGCAGCTTGCGGGTAGCCAAAAACATTCAGTACTTC. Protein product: CASSLRVAKNIQYF.